One and the same sample provided the 18 T cell receptor beta chains below, sequenced in a study of cytomegalovirus exposure and HLA in healthy donors. A multiplex PCR was run with 60 Vbeta primers and 13 Jbeta primers. The method was immunoSEQ multiplex PCR; TCRdb's version includes in-frame clones alone and lacks a portion of them. The sample yields 100,000 to 150,000 clones, under 10% seen once. The material sequenced was PBMCs. These receptors were collected from a woman aged 35 to 49 in good health and CMV-seropositive.

This clone was found a few times. The rearrangement uses TRBV4-2 and TRBJ1-1; D is uncertain. The V end lost 3 bases, the J end lost 11 bases, and 22 bases lay between the germline ends. The germline CDR1 and CDR2 sequences are LGHNA and YNFKEQ. This CDR3 has 15 amino acids. In nucleotides, the CDR3 is TGTGCCAGCAGCCAGGATCTTCCCAGCCAGACGAGGGCTTTCTTT. Protein: CASSQDLPSQTRAFF.

V usage is TRBV5-6 and J usage is TRBJ2-3; 7 bases are a match to TRBD1. Trimming removed 4 bases from V and 4 bases from J; junction bases left unmatched: 3. The CDR3 length is 13 residues. Per the germline V gene, CDR1 is SGHDT and CDR2 is YYEEEE. The CDR3 reads CASSRTGADTQYF. As DNA, the CDR3 is TGTGCCAGCAGCCGAACAGGGGCAGATACGCAGTATTTT.

A few counts support this clone. The chain links TRBV15 to TRBJ1-5, with D maybe TRBD1 (5 bases). The CDR3 is 15 amino acids. Germline V lookup: CDR1 LNHNV, CDR2 YYDKDF (reference sequence). Trimming removed 0 bases from V and 9 bases from J, with 15 bases in between. The CDR3 DNA follows: TGTGCCACCAGCAGAGATGCATCTAGCGGGGGGCCCCAGCATTTT. Residues: CATSRDASSGGPQHF.

This clone has only a few counts. V is TRBV19 and J is TRBJ1-1; D gene ambiguous. Deletions cut 6 bases from V and 8 bases from J, with 16 bases between. This CDR3 region has 13 residues. Germline-derived CDR1 and CDR2 are LNHDA and SQIVND (reference sequence). For the CDR3, the DNA is TGTGCCAGTAGAGCGGGTCGGTCGATGGAAGCTTTCTTT. Translation: CASRAGRSMEAFF.

V gene TRBV7-2 combines with J gene TRBJ2-1; D remains unclear. This CDR3 contains 13 residues. V was pared by 4 bases and J by 6 bases, with 10 bases between. The germline gives CDR1 SGHTA, CDR2 FQGNSA. CDR3 amino acids: CASSSAPGNEQFF. The CDR3 DNA reads TGTGCCAGCAGCTCCGCTCCCGGCAATGAGCAGTTCTTC.

The rearrangement joins TRBV7-8 to TRBJ2-1; D gene unclear. This CDR3 comprises 12 residues. Germline CDR1 is SGHVS and CDR2 is FQNEAQ. Trimming left V 9 bases short and J 2 bases short, with 8 bases between. CDR3 nucleotide sequence: TGTGCCAGTTCAGTAACCTACAATGAGCAGTTCTTC. This gives the protein CASSVTYNEQFF.

This clone occurred a few times. V usage is TRBV6-5 and J usage is TRBJ1-1; D unresolved. Germline loops: CDR1 MNHEY, CDR2 SVGAGI. V lost 2 bases, J lost 3 bases, and 13 bases lay in between. This CDR3 contains 15 residues. The CDR3, as DNA: TGTGCCAGCAGTTACAGTAGGCAGAGGGACACTGAAGCTTTCTTT. Protein product: CASSYSRQRDTEAFF.

In its sample, this clone was seen a few times. The rearrangement uses TRBV6-6 and TRBJ2-1; 9 bases are shared with TRBD2. This CDR3 contains 14 residues. Trimming at V came to 7 bases and at J to 7 bases, leaving 8 bases not matched to a gene. From germline, CDR1 is MNHNY and CDR2 SVGAGI (reference sequence). CDR3 in DNA: TGTGCCAGCATTGCAGCGGGGGGTTGGAATGAGCAGTTCTTC. Residues: CASIAAGGWNEQFF.

V and J are TRBV27 and TRBJ2-1; possibly TRBD2 for D (6 bases). There are 16 residues in the CDR3. In germline, CDR1 is MNHEY, CDR2 SMNVEV (reference sequence). Trimming removed 2 bases at V and 2 bases at J, with 13 bases between. In nucleotides, the CDR3 is TGTGCCAGCAGTTTAGGAGGGTCGGGCCCCTACAATGAGCAGTTCTTC. Protein sequence: CASSLGGSGPYNEQFF.

The V gene is TRBV5-1, the J gene TRBJ1-5; maybe TRBD1 (5 bases). With 3 bases removed from V and 3 bases from J, the gap between germline ends came to 13 bases. CDR1 and CDR2 (germline): SGHRS, YFSETQ. This CDR3 comprises 15 residues. The CDR3 bases are TGCGCCAGCAGCTGCCCACAGGAGATCAATCAGCCCCAGCATTTT. It codes for CASSCPQEINQPQHF. Full variable domain (rest looked up from reference TRBV5-1 and TRBJ1-5): KAGVTQTPRYLIKTRGQQVTLSCSPISGHRSVSWYQQTPGQGLQFLFEYFSETQRNKGNFPGRFSGRQFSNSRSEMNVSTLELGDSALYLCASSCPQEINQPQHFGDGTRLSIL.

V gene TRBV19 combines with J gene TRBJ1-5; perhaps TRBD1 as D (5 bases). Trimming took off 6 bases at V and 0 bases at J, with 18 bases between the two ends. This CDR3 region has 17 residues. The germline CDR1 and CDR2 sequences are LNHDA and SQIVND (reference sequence). The CDR3 loop reads CASSISRTGGSNQPQHF. DNA for the CDR3: TGTGCCAGTAGCATATCCCGGACGGGGGGTAGCAATCAGCCCCAGCATTTT.

The rearrangement joins TRBV6-6 to TRBJ1-4, with 11 bases fitting TRBD1. This CDR3 has 15 amino acids. The germline CDR1 and CDR2 sequences are MNHNY and SVGAGI (reference sequence). The J segment lost 7 bases and the V segment lost 0 bases, leaving 1 base of the junction unmatched. DNA of the CDR3: TGTGCCAGCAGTTACTCCGGGACAGGGGGTGAAAAACTGTTTTTT. Translation: CASSYSGTGGEKLFF.

This chain joins TRBV4-1 and TRBJ1-6, with D perhaps matching TRBD1 (5 bases). Germline loops: CDR1 MGHRA, CDR2 YSYEKL. V lost 1 base and J 0 bases, leaving 13 bases between the germline ends. CDR3 length: 18 residues. CDR3 sequence reads: CASSQGTRGSSYNSPLHF. Written as DNA, the CDR3 is TGCGCCAGCAGCCAAGGAACAAGGGGCAGCTCCTATAATTCACCCCTCCACTTT.

This clone turned up a few times. The gene calls are TRBV6-5 and TRBJ2-1; 9 bases agree with TRBD2. Germline loops: CDR1 MNHEY, CDR2 SVGAGI. Trimming at V came to 3 bases and at J to 6 bases, leaving 3 bases not matched to a gene. This CDR3 contains 14 residues. Here the CDR3 DNA reads TGTGCCAGCAGTTATTCGGGACTAGCCAATGAGCAGTTCTTC. Residues: CASSYSGLANEQFF.

The rearrangement uses TRBV5-1 and TRBJ2-1; TRBD2 matches 12 bases. The CDR3 covers 16 residues. Germline V gives CDR1 SGHRS, CDR2 YFSETQ. V lost 0 bases to trimming and J lost 5 bases; unmatched junction nucleotides: 3. The CDR3 DNA is TGCGCCAGCAGCTTGGAGACTAGCGGGGGCCACAATGAGCAGTTCTTC. Its protein product is CASSLETSGGHNEQFF.

This clone was counted between two and nine times. The chain recombines TRBV6-6 with TRBJ1-4; D not certain. The CDR3 totals 13 residues. V was cut by 0 bases and J by 7 bases, with 6 bases left in between. The V gene's germline CDR1 is MNHNY and CDR2 SVGAGI (reference sequence). The CDR3 spells CASSYSGSEKLFF. Here the CDR3 DNA reads TGTGCCAGCAGTTACTCCGGGTCTGAAAAACTGTTTTTT.

The chain recombines TRBV9 with TRBJ2-3, with a weak D call TRBD1 (5 bases). The CDR3 runs 15 residues. The V end was cut by 3 bases, the J end by 3 bases, with 14 bases between. The V gene's germline CDR1 is SGDLS and CDR2 YYNGEE. CDR3 sequence: CASSGGPIGTDTQYF. The DNA for the CDR3 is TGTGCCAGCAGCGGGGGCCCCATCGGGACAGATACGCAGTATTTT.

This clone has only a few counts. The chain couples TRBV5-1 to TRBJ1-1, with 7 bases lining up with TRBD1. This CDR3 has 17 residues. The germline gives CDR1 SGHRS, CDR2 YFSETQ. Losses at the gene ends were 4 bases for V and 4 bases for J; bases not matched to a gene: 16. The CDR3 sequence: CASSISGTVSWGTEAFF. CDR3 nucleotide sequence: TGCGCCAGCAGCATCTCCGGGACAGTTTCGTGGGGCACTGAAGCTTTCTTT. Complete variable domain (other parts from reference TRBV5-1 and TRBJ1-1): KAGVTQTPRYLIKTRGQQVTLSCSPISGHRSVSWYQQTPGQGLQFLFEYFSETQRNKGNFPGRFSGRQFSNSRSEMNVSTLELGDSALYLCASSISGTVSWGTEAFFGQGTRLTVV.